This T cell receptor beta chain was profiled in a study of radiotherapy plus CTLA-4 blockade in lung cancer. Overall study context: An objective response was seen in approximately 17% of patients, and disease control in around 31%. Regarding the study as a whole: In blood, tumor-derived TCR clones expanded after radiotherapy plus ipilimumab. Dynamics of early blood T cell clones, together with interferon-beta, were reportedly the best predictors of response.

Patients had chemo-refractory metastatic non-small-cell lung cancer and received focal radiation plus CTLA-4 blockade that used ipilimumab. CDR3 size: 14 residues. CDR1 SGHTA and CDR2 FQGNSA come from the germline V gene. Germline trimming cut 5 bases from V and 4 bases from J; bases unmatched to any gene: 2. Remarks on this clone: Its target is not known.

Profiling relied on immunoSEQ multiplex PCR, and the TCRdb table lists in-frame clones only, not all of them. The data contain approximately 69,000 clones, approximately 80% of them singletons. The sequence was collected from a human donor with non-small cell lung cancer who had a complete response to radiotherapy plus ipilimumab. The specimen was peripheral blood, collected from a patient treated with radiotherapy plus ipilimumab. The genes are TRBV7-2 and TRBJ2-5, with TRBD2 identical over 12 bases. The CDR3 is CASSLTSGGETQYF. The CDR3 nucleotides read TGTGCCAGCAGCCTGACTAGCGGGGGAGAGACCCAGTACTTC.